The entry below describes one T cell receptor beta chain. As yet, its antigen is unknown. Use of 60 Vbeta and 13 Jbeta primers characterized the PCR. Method: immunoSEQ multiplex PCR; TCRdb's copy keeps in-frame clones and lacks some. The data contain 150,000 to 200,000 clones, more than 65% of them seen just once; the ten biggest clones take up around 2.8%. The CDR3 extends over 15 amino acids. Looked up from germline, CDR1 is LGHNA and CDR2 is YSLEER. Trimming left V 4 bases short and J 7 bases short, with 19 bases between. This specimen belongs to a study of cytomegalovirus exposure and HLA in healthy donors. Healthy donors of bone marrow made up the group. Notes on the study in general: Exclusion as indistinguishable affected some V segments, including TRBV6-2 and TRBV6-3. The authors enumerated 150 to 200 TCR beta chains as linked to cytomegalovirus.

The TCR originated in a middle-aged woman in good health and CMV-seropositive. The sequenced sample consisted of PBMCs. The rearrangement links TRBV4-3 to TRBJ2-5; perhaps TRBD2 as D (5 bases). The CDR3 bases are TGCGCCAGCAGCCTCTCTCAGGCGGTCCGGGGGACCCAGTACTTC. Translation: CASSLSQAVRGTQYF.